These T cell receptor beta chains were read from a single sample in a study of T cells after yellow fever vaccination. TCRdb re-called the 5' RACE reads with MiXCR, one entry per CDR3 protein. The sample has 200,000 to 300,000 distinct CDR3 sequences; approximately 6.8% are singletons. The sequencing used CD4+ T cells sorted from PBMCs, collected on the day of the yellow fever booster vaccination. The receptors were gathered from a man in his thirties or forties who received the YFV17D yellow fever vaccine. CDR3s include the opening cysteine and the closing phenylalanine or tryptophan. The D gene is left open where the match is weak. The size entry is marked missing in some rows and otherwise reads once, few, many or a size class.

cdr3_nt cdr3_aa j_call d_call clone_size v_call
TGTGCCAGCAGCCTCTGGACTACCTACGAGCAGTACTTC CASSLWTTYEQYF TRBJ2-7 . . TRBV5-5
TGCGCCAGCAGCCCTGCCCATTTGACTAGCGCTTCTTACGAGCAGTACTTC CASSPAHLTSASYEQYF TRBJ2-7 TRBD2 many TRBV4-3
TGTGCCAGCAGTCAGGGTCTGCAGGGAAACATTCAGTACTTC CASSQGLQGNIQYF TRBJ2-4 . few TRBV28
TGTGCCAGCAGTGAGCTGGAGGGAAAAGTGACCCAGTACTTC CASSELEGKVTQYF TRBJ2-5 . . TRBV6-1
TGTGCCACCAGCAGAGAGGGACAGGGCTTTGGTTCACCCCTCCACTTT CATSREGQGFGSPLHF TRBJ1-6 TRBD1 . TRBV15
TGTGCCAGCAGTCGCGTGGGGGCCTCCACTTCAGTATACAATGAGCAGTTCTTC CASSRVGASTSVYNEQFF TRBJ2-1 . . TRBV27
TGCGCCAGCAGCCAAGTTCAGGGAAATACGCAGTATTTT CASSQVQGNTQYF TRBJ2-3 . many TRBV4-3
TGTGCCAGCAGCTTATTTAACAGAGATACGCAGTATTTT CASSLFNRDTQYF TRBJ2-3 . many TRBV7-2
TGTGCCAGCAGTCGCCCGGGACAGATGAACACTGAAGCTTTCTTT CASSRPGQMNTEAFF TRBJ1-1 TRBD1 few TRBV5-4
TGTGCCAGCAATCTGGGAGGGACGACCGGGGAGCTGTTTTTT CASNLGGTTGELFF TRBJ2-2 TRBD2 many TRBV12-3/TRBV12-4
TGTGCCAGTGGACAGGGGACCACCGGGGAGCTGTTTTTT CASGQGTTGELFF TRBJ2-2 TRBD1 . TRBV19
TGCAGCGTAGCGGACCGCCAAAGAGCTTTCTTT CSVADRQRAFF TRBJ1-1 . few TRBV29-1
TGTGCCAGTAGTCCTGGGACTCTCACAGATACGCAGTATTTT CASSPGTLTDTQYF TRBJ2-3 . few TRBV19
TGTGCCAGTACGGTAGCGGGTTACAATGAGCAGTTCTTC CASTVAGYNEQFF TRBJ2-1 TRBD2 few TRBV19
TGTGCCAGCAGTTTACGTCCGTACGGGGAGCTGTTTTTT CASSLRPYGELFF TRBJ2-2 . . TRBV12-3/TRBV12-4
TGTGCCAGCAGTAAAACAGGGGGAAGCGACTATGGCTACACCTTC CASSKTGGSDYGYTF TRBJ1-2 TRBD1 many TRBV7-2
TGTGCCAGCCGCCCCCGCAGGGGGCTCCAAGAGACCCAGTACTTC CASRPRRGLQETQYF TRBJ2-5 TRBD1 . TRBV27
TGTGCCAGCAGGCGAGGGGGGGGCACAGATACGCAGTATTTT CASRRGGGTDTQYF TRBJ2-3 . many TRBV7-2
TGTGCCAGTGGCGTGGGAAACACCATATATTTT CASGVGNTIYF TRBJ1-3 . few TRBV28
TGCGCCAGCAGCTTGAATCCCACTCAAATAGGGTACGAGCAGTACTTC CASSLNPTQIGYEQYF TRBJ2-7 . many TRBV5-1
TGCAGCGTCTACCGACAGTTTTTGGCCAAAAACATTCAGTACTTC CSVYRQFLAKNIQYF TRBJ2-4 . . TRBV29-1
TGTGCCATCAGTGCAGTCTCTGGAAACACCATATATTTT CAISAVSGNTIYF TRBJ1-3 . . TRBV10-3
TGCAGTGCTAGCAGCGCTAACTATGGCTACACCTTC CSASSANYGYTF TRBJ1-2 . . TRBV20-1
TGTGCCAGCAGTTCACGAGGGAGGTCCTACAATGAGCAGTTCTTC CASSSRGRSYNEQFF TRBJ2-1 . few TRBV25-1
TGCAGTGCTAGACCGAGCGGGAGCTCCTACAATGAGCAGTTCTTC CSARPSGSSYNEQFF TRBJ2-1 TRBD2 . TRBV20-1
TGTGCCATTACCGGGACAGAAAACACTGAAGCTTTCTTT CAITGTENTEAFF TRBJ1-1 TRBD1 many TRBV2
TGCGCCACTAGTGAAGGATGGGGGGACGGGAACGAGCAGTACTTC CATSEGWGDGNEQYF TRBJ2-7 . . TRBV5-1